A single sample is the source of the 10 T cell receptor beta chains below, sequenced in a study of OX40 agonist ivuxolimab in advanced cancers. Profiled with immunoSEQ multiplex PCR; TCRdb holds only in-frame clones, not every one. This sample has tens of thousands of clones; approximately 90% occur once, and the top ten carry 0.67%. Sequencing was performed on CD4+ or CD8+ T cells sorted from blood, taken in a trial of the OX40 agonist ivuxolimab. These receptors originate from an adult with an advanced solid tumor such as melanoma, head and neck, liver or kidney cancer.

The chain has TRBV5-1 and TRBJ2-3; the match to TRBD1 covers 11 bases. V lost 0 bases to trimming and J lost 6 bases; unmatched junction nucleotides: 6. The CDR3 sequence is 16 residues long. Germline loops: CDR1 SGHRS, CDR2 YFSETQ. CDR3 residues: CASSLASGTGGDTQYF. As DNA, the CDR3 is TGCGCCAGCAGCTTGGCCTCCGGGACAGGGGGGGATACGCAGTATTTT.

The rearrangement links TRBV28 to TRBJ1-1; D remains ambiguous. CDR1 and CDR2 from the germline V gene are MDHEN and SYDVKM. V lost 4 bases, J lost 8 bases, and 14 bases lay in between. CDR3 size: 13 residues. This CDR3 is CASSSQPEREAFF. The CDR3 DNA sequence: TGTGCCAGCAGTTCTCAACCCGAAAGGGAAGCTTTCTTT.

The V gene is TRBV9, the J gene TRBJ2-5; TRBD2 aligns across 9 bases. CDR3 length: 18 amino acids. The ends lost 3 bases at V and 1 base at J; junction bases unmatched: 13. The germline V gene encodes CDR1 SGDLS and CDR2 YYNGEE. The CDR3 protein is CASSGHSGLAGPQETQYF. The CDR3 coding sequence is TGTGCCAGCAGCGGTCATTCGGGACTAGCCGGTCCCCAAGAGACCCAGTACTTC.

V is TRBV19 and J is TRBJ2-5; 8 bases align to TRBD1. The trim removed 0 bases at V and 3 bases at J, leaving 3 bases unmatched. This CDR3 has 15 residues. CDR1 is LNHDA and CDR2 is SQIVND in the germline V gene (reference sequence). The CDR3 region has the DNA TGTGCCAGTAGTATAGACCTGACAGGGGAAGAGACCCAGTACTTC. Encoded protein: CASSIDLTGEETQYF.

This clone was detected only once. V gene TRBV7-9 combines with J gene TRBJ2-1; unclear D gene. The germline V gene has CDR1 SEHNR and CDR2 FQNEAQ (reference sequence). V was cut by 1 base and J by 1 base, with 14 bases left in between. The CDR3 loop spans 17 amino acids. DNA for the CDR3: TGTGCCAGCAGCTTAGTACTTGGCGGACGATCCTACAATGAGCAGTTCTTC. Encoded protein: CASSLVLGGRSYNEQFF.

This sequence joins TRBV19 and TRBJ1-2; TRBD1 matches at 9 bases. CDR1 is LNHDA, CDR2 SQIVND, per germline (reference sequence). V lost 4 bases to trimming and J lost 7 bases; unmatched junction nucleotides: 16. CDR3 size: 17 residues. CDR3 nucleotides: TGTGCCAGTAGTACCCTGGACGGGGGACAGGGTCTTACTGGCTACACCTTC. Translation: CASSTLDGGQGLTGYTF.

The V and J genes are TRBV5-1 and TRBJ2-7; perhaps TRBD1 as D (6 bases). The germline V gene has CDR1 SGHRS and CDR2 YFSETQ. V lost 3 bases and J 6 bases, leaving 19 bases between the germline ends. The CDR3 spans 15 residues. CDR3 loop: CASSSQAGAQAEQYF. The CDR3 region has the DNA TGCGCCAGCAGCTCGCAGGCAGGGGCCCAGGCCGAGCAGTACTTC.

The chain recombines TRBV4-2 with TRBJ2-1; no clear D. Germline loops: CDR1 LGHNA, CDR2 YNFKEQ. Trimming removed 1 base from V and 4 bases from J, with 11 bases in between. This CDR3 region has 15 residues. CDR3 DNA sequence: TGTGCCAGCAGCCAAGCCTTCCGGACGTACAATGAGCAGTTCTTC. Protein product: CASSQAFRTYNEQFF.

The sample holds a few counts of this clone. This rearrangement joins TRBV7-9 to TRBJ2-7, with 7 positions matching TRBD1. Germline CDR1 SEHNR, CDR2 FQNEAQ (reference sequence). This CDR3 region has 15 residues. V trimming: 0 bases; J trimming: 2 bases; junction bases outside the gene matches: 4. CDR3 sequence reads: CASSLAGGAAYEQYF. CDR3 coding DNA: TGTGCCAGCAGCTTAGCAGGGGGCGCGGCCTACGAGCAGTACTTC.

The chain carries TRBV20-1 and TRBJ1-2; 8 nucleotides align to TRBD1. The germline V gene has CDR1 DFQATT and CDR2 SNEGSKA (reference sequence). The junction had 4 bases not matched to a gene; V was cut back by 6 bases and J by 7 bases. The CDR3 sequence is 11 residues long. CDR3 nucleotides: TGCAGTGCCCCGGACAGGGCTGGCTACACCTTC. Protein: CSAPDRAGYTF.